The 22 T cell receptor beta chains below were found in one sample sequenced in a study of response to subunit inactivated influenza vaccine. TCRdb fed the RT-PCR reads into MiXCR, producing one record per CDR3 protein. The sample lists about 520,000 distinct CDR3 sequences; less than 7.5% were seen once. The starting material was PBMCs from blood, obtained less than 25 months after vaccination. Source of these receptors: a man aged 45 to 70 who received an inactivated influenza vaccine.

This clonotype was seen many times. The rearrangement links TRBV6-1 to TRBJ1-5; D remains unclear. The CDR3 is 13 amino acids. The V gene lost 5 bases and the J gene lost 4 bases, with 9 bases spanning the gap. Germline CDR1 reads MNHNS; CDR2 reads SASEGT. CDR3 residues: CASSTTINQPQHF. In DNA, the CDR3 is TGTGCCAGCAGTACAACAATTAATCAGCCCCAGCATTTT.

This clonotype was counted many times. CDR3 sequence: CATSDSGRGPQETQYF. In nucleotides, the CDR3 is TGTGCCACCAGTGATTCTGGGAGGGGACCCCAAGAGACCCAGTACTTC. This rearrangement joins TRBV24-1 to TRBJ2-5; 7 positions agree with TRBD2. The germline V gene has CDR1 KGHDR and CDR2 SFDVKD. V was clipped by 2 bases and J by 1 base; unmatched bases: 6. The CDR3 runs 16 residues.

This clonotype was counted between two and nine times. The rearrangement links TRBV4-3 to TRBJ2-3, with 9 bases aligning to TRBD2. The V segment lost 1 base and the J segment 2 bases; nucleotides outside the gene matches: 16. This CDR3 spans 20 amino acids. Germline-derived CDR1 and CDR2 are LGHNA and YSLEER. CDR3 region: CASSQGVVVPSGTPTDTQYF. CDR3 bases: TGCGCCAGCAGCCAAGGGGTGGTCGTGCCTAGCGGGACCCCCACAGATACGCAGTATTTT.

The gene calls are TRBV7-2 and TRBJ2-3; 11 nucleotides match TRBD2. Germline CDR1 SGHTA, CDR2 FQGNSA. V trimming: 5 bases; J trimming: 5 bases; junction bases outside the gene matches: 9. This CDR3 region has 16 residues. The CDR3 here is CASSPTSGIAGDTQYF. The CDR3, as DNA: TGTGCCAGCAGCCCGACTAGCGGGATCGCCGGAGATACGCAGTATTTT.

In its sample, this clonotype was seen many times. The CDR3 sequence is CASSQTRGSGGYTF. Here the CDR3 DNA reads TGTGCCAGCAGTCAAACCCGGGGAAGTGGCGGCTACACCTTC. The chain couples TRBV27 to TRBJ1-2; D uncertain. There are 14 residues in the CDR3. V was clipped by 5 bases and J by 8 bases, with 18 bases between them. CDR1 is MNHEY and CDR2 is SMNVEV in the germline V gene (reference sequence).

This clonotype was seen more than once but under ten times. The CDR3 DNA is TGTGCCAGCAGCCGGACTAGCGGGAGGGCCGGCAATGAGCAGTTCTTC. Translation gives CASSRTSGRAGNEQFF. This sequence joins TRBV4-2 and TRBJ2-1; 15 positions agree with TRBD2. CDR1 and CDR2 from the germline V gene are LGHNA and YNFKEQ. J lost 6 bases, V lost 4 bases, and 4 bases had no gene match. The CDR3 is made up of 16 amino acids.

The V gene is TRBV28, the J gene TRBJ2-3; 8 positions match TRBD2. The CDR3 spans 15 residues. Per germline, CDR1 MDHEN and CDR2 SYDVKM. J lost 5 bases, V lost 1 base, and 5 bases had no gene match. The CDR3 loop reads CASSLFAGGKDTQYF. CDR3 sequence (DNA): TGTGCCAGCAGTTTATTTGCGGGGGGAAAAGATACGCAGTATTTT.

The J gene is TRBJ1-5, the V gene TRBV12-3 or TRBV12-4, with D possibly being TRBD1 (6 bases). The CDR3 totals 12 residues. V dropped 8 bases and J dropped 7 bases, with 12 bases sitting between them. The CDR3 nucleotides read TGTGCCAGCTGCGGGGGCGGACAGCCCCAGCATTTT. This sequence encodes CASCGGGQPQHF.

The chain has TRBV12-3 or TRBV12-4 and TRBJ2-1, with 8 positions matching TRBD1. V shed 6 bases and J 9 bases; nucleotides not matched to a gene: 13. The length of the CDR3 is 15 residues. CDR3 sequence (DNA): TGTGCCAGCAGGGCGCCCAGGGGGCGACGGGGTGAGCAGTTCTTC. Translated, it gives CASRAPRGRRGEQFF.

The chain joins TRBV9 to TRBJ2-3, with 10 nucleotides matching TRBD2. The V segment lost 1 base and the J segment 4 bases; nucleotides outside the gene matches: 3. CDR3 length: 15 residues. Germline lookup yields CDR1 SGDLS and CDR2 YYNGEE. The DNA for the CDR3 is TGTGCCAGCAGCGTACCAGCGGGGGGGGCAGATACGCAGTATTTT. Protein: CASSVPAGGADTQYF.

This chain links TRBV7-9 with TRBJ1-2; D call uncertain. CDR1 is SEHNR and CDR2 is FQNEAQ in the germline V gene (reference sequence). Deletions cut 1 base from V and 5 bases from J, with 8 bases between. This CDR3 contains 13 residues. CDR3: CASSLERQYGYTF. DNA of the CDR3: TGTGCCAGCAGCTTAGAGCGACAATATGGCTACACCTTC.

This rearrangement joins TRBV10-2 to TRBJ2-2, with 9 nucleotides matching TRBD1. The trim removed 4 bases at V and 5 bases at J, leaving 5 bases unmatched. This CDR3 contains 15 residues. Germline loops: CDR1 WSHSY, CDR2 SAAADI. Here the CDR3 reads CASSGQGVQTGELFF. The CDR3 DNA follows: TGCGCCAGCAGTGGACAGGGGGTTCAGACCGGGGAGCTGTTTTTT.

The table lists this clonotype with a few counts. The chain recombines TRBV6-1 with TRBJ2-5, with no clear D. The CDR3 contains 12 residues. V lost 5 bases, J lost 5 bases, and 9 bases lay in between. Germline lookup yields CDR1 MNHNS and CDR2 SASEGT. The DNA of the CDR3 is TGTGCCAGCAGTTTGATACGGGAGACCCAGTACTTC. Protein product: CASSLIRETQYF.

This clonotype was counted ten times or more. The chain links TRBV5-8 to TRBJ1-1; D not certain. The CDR3 runs to 14 residues. Between the trimmed V and J ends, which lost 1 base and 6 bases, there was a span of 13 bases. Germline CDR1 is SGHTS and CDR2 is YDEGEE. CDR3 nucleotide sequence: TGTGCCAGCAGCTTGCTTATAAGTTTTGCTGAAGCTTTCTTT. It codes for CASSLLISFAEAFF.

This clonotype was counted ten times or more. This chain joins TRBV5-1 and TRBJ1-1; 8 bases fit TRBD1. The CDR3 has 16 residues. Germline CDR1 SGHRS, CDR2 YFSETQ. Losses at the gene ends were 0 bases for V and 3 bases for J; bases not matched to a gene: 7. The CDR3 sequence: CASSLVRGRGDTEAFF. Here the CDR3 DNA reads TGCGCCAGCAGCTTGGTCAGGGGGCGAGGTGACACTGAAGCTTTCTTT.

This clonotype was detected only a few times. The CDR3, as DNA: TGTGCCAGCAGTGAAGCGGGTAGGCCGGGGGAGACCCAGTACTTC. As protein: CASSEAGRPGETQYF. This chain links TRBV2 with TRBJ2-5, with D maybe TRBD2 (5 bases). Per germline, CDR1 SNHLY and CDR2 FYNNEI. This CDR3 comprises 15 residues. Trimming removed 0 bases at V and 5 bases at J, with 13 bases between.

This clonotype has only a few counts. The V and J genes are TRBV19 and TRBJ2-7, with D tentatively TRBD2 (6 bases). The V end was cut by 1 base, the J end by 3 bases, with 10 bases between. Germline loops: CDR1 LNHDA, CDR2 SQIVND (reference sequence). The CDR3 is 14 residues long. The CDR3 region is CASSIGGGNYEQYF. The CDR3 DNA reads as TGTGCCAGTAGTATAGGTGGAGGGAACTACGAGCAGTACTTC.

The chain recombines TRBV11-1 with TRBJ2-1; 11 nucleotides agree with TRBD2. Trimming at V came to 2 bases and at J to 3 bases, leaving 12 bases not matched to a gene. Germline-derived CDR1 and CDR2 are SGHAT and FQDESV (reference sequence). The CDR3 is 19 residues long. The CDR3 region has the DNA TGTGCCAGCAGCTTAAAGATAGCGGGAGGGGATAGGTACTACAATGAGCAGTTCTTC. This gives the protein CASSLKIAGGDRYYNEQFF.

The chain couples TRBV7-9 to TRBJ1-1, with 7 bases aligning to TRBD1. Germline CDR1 reads SEHNR; CDR2 reads FQNEAQ (reference sequence). The CDR3 totals 14 residues. The V gene end was trimmed by 5 bases and the J gene end by 5 bases; junction bases not matched to a gene: 8. CDR3 sequence (DNA): TGTGCCAGCAGCGTCGGACAGGTTTTTACTGAAGCTTTCTTT. Translation gives CASSVGQVFTEAFF.

The sample holds a few counts of this clonotype. J is TRBJ2-7 and V is TRBV29-1; 7 bases are shared with TRBD1. The J segment lost 6 bases and the V segment lost 5 bases, leaving 19 bases of the junction unmatched. There are 16 residues in the CDR3. The germline CDR1 and CDR2 sequences are SQVTM and ANQGSEA. The CDR3 region has the DNA TGCAGCGTTAGGGGGCTGGCAGGGCAGCTTCAGGGCGAGCAGTACTTC. Protein product: CSVRGLAGQLQGEQYF.

The genes are TRBV7-9 and TRBJ1-4; TRBD1 is a possible D gene (6 bases). Germline-derived CDR1 and CDR2 are SEHNR and FQNEAQ (reference sequence). This CDR3 has 15 residues. V lost 1 base and J 8 bases, leaving 14 bases between the germline ends. The CDR3 nucleotides are TGTGCCAGCAGCTTAGTGGGGGGGCGCCCGGAAAAACTGTTTTTT. It yields the protein CASSLVGGRPEKLFF.

This rearrangement joins TRBV7-2 to TRBJ2-1, with D perhaps matching TRBD1 (5 bases). Trimming stripped 5 bases from V and 10 bases from J, with 15 bases between. This CDR3 region has 13 residues. In germline, CDR1 is SGHTA, CDR2 FQGNSA. The CDR3 nucleotides read TGTGCCAGCAGCACGCCCAGGGCCCGAGAGCAGTTCTTC. Translating gives CASSTPRAREQFF.